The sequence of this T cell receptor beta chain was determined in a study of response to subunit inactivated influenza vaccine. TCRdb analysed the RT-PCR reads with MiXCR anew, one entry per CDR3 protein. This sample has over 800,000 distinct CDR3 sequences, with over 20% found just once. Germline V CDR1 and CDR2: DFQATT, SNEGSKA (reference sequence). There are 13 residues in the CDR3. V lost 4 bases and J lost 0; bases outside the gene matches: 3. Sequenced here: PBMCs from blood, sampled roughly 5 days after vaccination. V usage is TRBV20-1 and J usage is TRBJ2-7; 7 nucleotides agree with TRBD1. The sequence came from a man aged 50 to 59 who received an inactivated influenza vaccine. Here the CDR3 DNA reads TGCAGTGCTAACCGGGACAGCTCCTACGAGCAGTACTTC. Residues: CSANRDSSYEQYF.